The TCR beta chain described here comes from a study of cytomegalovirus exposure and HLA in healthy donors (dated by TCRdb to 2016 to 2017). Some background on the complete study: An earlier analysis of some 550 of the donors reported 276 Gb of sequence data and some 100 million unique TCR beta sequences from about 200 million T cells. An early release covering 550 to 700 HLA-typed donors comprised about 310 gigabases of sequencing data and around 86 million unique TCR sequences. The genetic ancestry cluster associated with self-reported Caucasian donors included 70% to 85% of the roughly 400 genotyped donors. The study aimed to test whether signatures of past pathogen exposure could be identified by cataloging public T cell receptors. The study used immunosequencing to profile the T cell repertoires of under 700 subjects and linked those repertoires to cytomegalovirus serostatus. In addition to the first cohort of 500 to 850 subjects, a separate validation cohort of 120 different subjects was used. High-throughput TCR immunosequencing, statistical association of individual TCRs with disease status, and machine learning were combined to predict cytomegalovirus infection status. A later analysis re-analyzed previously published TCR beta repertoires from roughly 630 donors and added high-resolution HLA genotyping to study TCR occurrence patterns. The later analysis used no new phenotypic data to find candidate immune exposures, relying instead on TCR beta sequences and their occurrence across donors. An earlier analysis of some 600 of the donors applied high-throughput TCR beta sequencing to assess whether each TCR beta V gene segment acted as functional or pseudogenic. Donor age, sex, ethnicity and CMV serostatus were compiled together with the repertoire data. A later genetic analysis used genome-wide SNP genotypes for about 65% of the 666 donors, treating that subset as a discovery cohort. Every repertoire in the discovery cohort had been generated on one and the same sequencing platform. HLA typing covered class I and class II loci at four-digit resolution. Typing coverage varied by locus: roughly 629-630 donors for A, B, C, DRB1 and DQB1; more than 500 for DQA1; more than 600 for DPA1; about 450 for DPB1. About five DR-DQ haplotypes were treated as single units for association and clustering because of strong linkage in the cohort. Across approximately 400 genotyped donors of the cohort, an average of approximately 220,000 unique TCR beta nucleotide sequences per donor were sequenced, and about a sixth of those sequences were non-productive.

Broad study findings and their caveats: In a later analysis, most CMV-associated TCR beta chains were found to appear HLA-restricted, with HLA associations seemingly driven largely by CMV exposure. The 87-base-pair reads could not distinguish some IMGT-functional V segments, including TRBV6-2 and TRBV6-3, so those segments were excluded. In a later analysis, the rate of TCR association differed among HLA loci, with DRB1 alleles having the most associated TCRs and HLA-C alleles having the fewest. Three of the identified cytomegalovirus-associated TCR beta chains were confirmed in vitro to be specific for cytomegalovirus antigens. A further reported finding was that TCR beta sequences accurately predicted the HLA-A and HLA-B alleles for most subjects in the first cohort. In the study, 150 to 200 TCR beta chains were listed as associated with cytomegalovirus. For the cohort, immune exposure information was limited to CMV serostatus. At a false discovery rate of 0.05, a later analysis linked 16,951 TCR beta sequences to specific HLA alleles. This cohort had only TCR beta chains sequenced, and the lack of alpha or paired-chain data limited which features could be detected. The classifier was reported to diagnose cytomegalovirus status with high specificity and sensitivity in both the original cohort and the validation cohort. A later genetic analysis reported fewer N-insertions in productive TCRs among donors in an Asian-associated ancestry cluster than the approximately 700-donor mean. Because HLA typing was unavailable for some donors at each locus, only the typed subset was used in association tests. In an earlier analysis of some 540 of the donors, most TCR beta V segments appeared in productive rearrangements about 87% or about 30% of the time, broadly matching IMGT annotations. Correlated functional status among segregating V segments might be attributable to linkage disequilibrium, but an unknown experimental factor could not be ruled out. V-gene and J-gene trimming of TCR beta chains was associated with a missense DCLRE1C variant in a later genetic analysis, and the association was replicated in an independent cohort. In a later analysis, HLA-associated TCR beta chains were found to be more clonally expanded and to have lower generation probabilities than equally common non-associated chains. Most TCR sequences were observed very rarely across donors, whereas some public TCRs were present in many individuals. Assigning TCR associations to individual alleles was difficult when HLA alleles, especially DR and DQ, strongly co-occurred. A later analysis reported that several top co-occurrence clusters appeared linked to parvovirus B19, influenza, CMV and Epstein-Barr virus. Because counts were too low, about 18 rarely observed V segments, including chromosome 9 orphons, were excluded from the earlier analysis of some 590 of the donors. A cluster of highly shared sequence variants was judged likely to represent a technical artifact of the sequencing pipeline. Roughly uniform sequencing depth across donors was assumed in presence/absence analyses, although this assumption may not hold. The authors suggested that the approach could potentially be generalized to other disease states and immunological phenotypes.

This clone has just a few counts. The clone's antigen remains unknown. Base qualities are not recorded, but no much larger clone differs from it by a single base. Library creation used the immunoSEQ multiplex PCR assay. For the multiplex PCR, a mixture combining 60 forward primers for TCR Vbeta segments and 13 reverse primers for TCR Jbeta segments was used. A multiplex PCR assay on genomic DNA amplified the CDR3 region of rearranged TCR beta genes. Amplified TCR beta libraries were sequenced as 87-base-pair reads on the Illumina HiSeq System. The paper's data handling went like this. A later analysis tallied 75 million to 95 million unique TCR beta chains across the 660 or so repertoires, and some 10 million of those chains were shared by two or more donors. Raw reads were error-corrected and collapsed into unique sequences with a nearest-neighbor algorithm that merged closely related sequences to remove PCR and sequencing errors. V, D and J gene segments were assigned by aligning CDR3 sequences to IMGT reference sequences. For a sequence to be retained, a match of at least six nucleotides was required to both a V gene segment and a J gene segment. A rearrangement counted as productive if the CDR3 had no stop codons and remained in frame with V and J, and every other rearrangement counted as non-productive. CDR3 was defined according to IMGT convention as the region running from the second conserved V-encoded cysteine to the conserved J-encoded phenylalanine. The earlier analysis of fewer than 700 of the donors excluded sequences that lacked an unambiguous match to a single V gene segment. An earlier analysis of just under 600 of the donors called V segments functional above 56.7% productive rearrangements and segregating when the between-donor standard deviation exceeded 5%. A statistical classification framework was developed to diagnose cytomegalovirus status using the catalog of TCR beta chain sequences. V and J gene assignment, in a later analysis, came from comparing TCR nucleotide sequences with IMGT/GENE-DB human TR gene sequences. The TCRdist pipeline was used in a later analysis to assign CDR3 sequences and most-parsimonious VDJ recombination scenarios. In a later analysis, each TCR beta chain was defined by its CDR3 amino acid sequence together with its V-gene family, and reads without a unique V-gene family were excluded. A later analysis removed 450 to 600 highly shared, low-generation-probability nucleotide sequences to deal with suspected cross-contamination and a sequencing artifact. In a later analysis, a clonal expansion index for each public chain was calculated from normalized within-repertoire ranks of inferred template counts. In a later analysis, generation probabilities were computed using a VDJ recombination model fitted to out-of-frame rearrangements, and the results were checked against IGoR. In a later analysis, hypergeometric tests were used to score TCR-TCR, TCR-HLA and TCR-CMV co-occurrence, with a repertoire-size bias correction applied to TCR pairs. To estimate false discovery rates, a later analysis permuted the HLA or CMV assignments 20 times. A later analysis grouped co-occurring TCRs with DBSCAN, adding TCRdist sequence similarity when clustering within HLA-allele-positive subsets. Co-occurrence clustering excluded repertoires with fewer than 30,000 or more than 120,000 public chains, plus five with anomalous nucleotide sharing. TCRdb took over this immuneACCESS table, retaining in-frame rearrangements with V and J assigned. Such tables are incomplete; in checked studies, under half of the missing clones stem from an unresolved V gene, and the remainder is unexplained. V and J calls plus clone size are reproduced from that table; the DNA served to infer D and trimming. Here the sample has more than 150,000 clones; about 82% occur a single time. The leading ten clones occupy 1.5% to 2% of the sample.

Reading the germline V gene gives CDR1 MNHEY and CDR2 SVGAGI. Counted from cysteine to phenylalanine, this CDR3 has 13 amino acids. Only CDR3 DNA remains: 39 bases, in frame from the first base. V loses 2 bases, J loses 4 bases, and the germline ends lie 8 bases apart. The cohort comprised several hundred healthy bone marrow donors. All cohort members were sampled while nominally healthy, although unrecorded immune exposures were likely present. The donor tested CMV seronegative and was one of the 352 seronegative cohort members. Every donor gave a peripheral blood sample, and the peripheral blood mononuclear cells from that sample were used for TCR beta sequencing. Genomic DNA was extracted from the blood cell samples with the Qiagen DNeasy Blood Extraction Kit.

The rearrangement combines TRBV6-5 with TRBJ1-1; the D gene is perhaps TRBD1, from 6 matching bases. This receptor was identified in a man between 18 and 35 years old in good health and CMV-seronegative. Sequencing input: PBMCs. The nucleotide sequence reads TGTGCCAGCAGTTACGAAGGGGGCACTGAAGCTTTCTTT. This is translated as CASSYEGGTEAFF.